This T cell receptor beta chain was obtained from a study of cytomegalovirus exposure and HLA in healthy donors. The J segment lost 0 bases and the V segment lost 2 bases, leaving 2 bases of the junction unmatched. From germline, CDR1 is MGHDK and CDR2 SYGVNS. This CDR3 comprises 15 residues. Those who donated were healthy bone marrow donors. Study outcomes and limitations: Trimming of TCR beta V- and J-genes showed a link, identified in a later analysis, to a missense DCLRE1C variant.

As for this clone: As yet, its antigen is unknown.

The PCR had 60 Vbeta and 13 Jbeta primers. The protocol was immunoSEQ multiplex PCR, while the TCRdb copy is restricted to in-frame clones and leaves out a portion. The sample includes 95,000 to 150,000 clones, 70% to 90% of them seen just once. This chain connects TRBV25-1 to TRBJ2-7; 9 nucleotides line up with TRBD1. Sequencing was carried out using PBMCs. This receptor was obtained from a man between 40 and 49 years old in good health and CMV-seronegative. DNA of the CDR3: TGTGCCAGCAGTGAACAACAGGGGGCCTCCTACGAGCAGTACTTC. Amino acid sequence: CASSEQQGASYEQYF.